These 15 T cell receptor beta chains share one sample of origin, sequenced in a study of T cells after yellow fever vaccination. One entry per CDR3 protein, called by TCRdb with MiXCR from the 5' RACE reads. This table has 100,000 to 150,000 distinct CDR3 sequences, around 9.8% appearing once. The material was CD8+ T cells sorted from PBMCs, obtained on the day of the yellow fever booster vaccination. The origin of the receptors is a young man who received the YFV17D yellow fever vaccine.

The V call is TRBV12-3 or TRBV12-4, the J call TRBJ2-2, with D perhaps matching TRBD2 (5 bases). The CDR3 has 15 amino acids. V was cut by 5 bases and J by 0 bases, with 10 bases left in between. CDR3 DNA: TGTGCCAGCAGTGACTCGGACTCGAACACCGGGGAGCTGTTTTTT. Translating gives CASSDSDSNTGELFF.

This chain uses TRBV6-2 or TRBV6-3 with TRBJ1-1; no firm D call. Germline CDR1 reads MNHEY; CDR2 reads SVGEGT. V gave up 2 bases and J gave up 7 bases, with 8 bases separating them. The CDR3 has 12 amino acids. The CDR3 reads CASSYGPGEAFF. Here the CDR3 DNA reads TGTGCCAGCAGTTACGGCCCGGGTGAAGCTTTCTTT.

There are many counts of this clonotype. The chain carries TRBV7-3 and TRBJ1-5; the D is unclear. Trimming removed 2 bases at V and 3 bases at J, with 8 bases between. Per the germline V gene, CDR1 is SGHTA and CDR2 is FQGTGA. This CDR3 is 14 amino acids long. Here the CDR3 reads CASSLARHNQPQHF. The CDR3 DNA sequence: TGTGCCAGCAGCTTAGCCAGGCACAATCAGCCCCAGCATTTT.

This clonotype was detected many times. The chain has TRBV4-3 and TRBJ2-2; D ambiguous. The V end lost 0 bases, the J end lost 9 bases, and 8 bases lay between the germline ends. This CDR3 region has 13 residues. CDR1 is LGHNA and CDR2 is YSLEER in the germline V gene. CDR3 in DNA: TGCGCCAGCAGCCAAGATCTCGGCCGGGAGCTGTTTTTT. Translation: CASSQDLGRELFF.

The table lists this clonotype with many counts. The genes are TRBV20-1 and TRBJ2-2; D is possibly TRBD2 (5 bases). The CDR3 is 15 amino acids. The V end was cut by 2 bases, the J end by 6 bases, with 16 bases between. CDR1 is DFQATT and CDR2 is SNEGSKA in the germline V gene (reference sequence). The DNA of the CDR3 is TGCAGTGCTAGACCGGGGTCTTCGCGCGCCGGGGAGCTGTTTTTT. Its translation: CSARPGSSRAGELFF.

The chain uses TRBV12-3 or TRBV12-4 and TRBJ2-7, with 10 nucleotides matching TRBD2. V trimming: 7 bases; J trimming: 5 bases; junction bases outside the gene matches: 8. The CDR3 covers 14 residues. Written as DNA, the CDR3 is TGTGCCAGCAATCTAGCGGGGGTAAGGGACGAGCAGTACTTC. Translated, it gives CASNLAGVRDEQYF.

The chain couples TRBV29-1 to TRBJ1-5, with D unresolved. Trimming took 8 bases from V and 2 from J, leaving 10 bases between them. The germline V gene has CDR1 SQVTM and CDR2 ANQGSEA. The CDR3 spans 12 residues. In nucleotides, the CDR3 is TGCAGCACTAGGCAGGGCAATCAGCCCCAGCATTTT. This encodes CSTRQGNQPQHF.

There are a few counts of this clonotype. The chain joins TRBV20-1 to TRBJ2-2, with 8 bases matching TRBD1. The CDR3 spans 17 residues. From germline, CDR1 is DFQATT and CDR2 SNEGSKA (reference sequence). V trimming: 6 bases; J trimming: 1 base; junction bases outside the gene matches: 13. The CDR3 DNA reads as TGCAGTGCAATGGGAGGCAGGGGGCCGGAGAACACCGGGGAGCTGTTTTTT. It encodes CSAMGGRGPENTGELFF.

The sample holds a few counts of this clonotype. This rearrangement joins TRBV5-1 to TRBJ2-5; the match to TRBD2 covers 7 bases. V trimming: 0 bases; J trimming: 1 base; junction bases outside the gene matches: 3. The CDR3 has 15 amino acids. CDR1 and CDR2 (germline): SGHRS, YFSETQ. The CDR3 spells CASSLGSSGQETQYF. Written as DNA, the CDR3 is TGCGCCAGCAGCTTGGGGTCTAGCGGCCAAGAGACCCAGTACTTC. The full variable domain, in which reference TRBV5-1 and TRBJ2-5 provide the parts outside the CDR3, is KAGVTQTPRYLIKTRGQQVTLSCSPISGHRSVSWYQQTPGQGLQFLFEYFSETQRNKGNFPGRFSGRQFSNSRSEMNVSTLELGDSALYLCASSLGSSGQETQYFGPGTRLLVL.

This rearrangement joins TRBV4-1 to TRBJ1-2; D may be TRBD1 (6 bases). V was pared by 0 bases and J by 4 bases, with 12 bases between. CDR3 length equals 15 residues. Germline-derived CDR1 and CDR2 are MGHRA and YSYEKL. CDR3 amino acids: CASSQETGWTYGYTF. CDR3 DNA: TGCGCCAGCAGCCAAGAAACAGGGTGGACCTATGGCTACACCTTC.

A few counts support this clonotype. The rearrangement links TRBV11-2 to TRBJ2-3; D may correspond to TRBD1 or TRBD2 (6 bases each). V lost 1 base and J lost 3, with 14 bases in between. The CDR3 sequence is 16 residues long. The germline V gene has CDR1 SGHAT and CDR2 FQNNGV. In DNA form, the CDR3 reads TGTGCCAGCAGCTTAGCTTACGGGGGCCTTACAGATACGCAGTATTTT. This sequence encodes CASSLAYGGLTDTQYF.

This clonotype was observed at least ten times. V is TRBV20-1 and J is TRBJ2-3, with TRBD2 matching over 11 bases. From germline, CDR1 is DFQATT and CDR2 SNEGSKA (reference sequence). With 6 bases clipped from V and 4 bases from J, the junction kept 12 bases outside the gene matches. This CDR3 region has 16 residues. The CDR3 protein is CSAPRLAGKSADTQYF. The DNA of the CDR3 is TGCAGTGCGCCAAGACTAGCGGGGAAGAGTGCAGATACGCAGTATTTT.

Ten or more counts support this clonotype. The V and J genes are TRBV25-1 and TRBJ2-3; possible D gene TRBD1, 5 bases. The CDR3 consists of 14 residues. Germline CDR1 and CDR2: MGHDK and SYGVNS. Trimming pared 3 bases from V and 4 bases from J, leaving 11 bases between. Written as DNA, the CDR3 is TGTGCCAGCAGTGATCTCCTAGGGGCAGATACGCAGTATTTT. Translated, it gives CASSDLLGADTQYF. Combining the CDR3 with reference TRBV25-1 and TRBJ2-3 gives the whole variable domain EADIYQTPRYLVIGTGKKITLECSQTMGHDKMYWYQQDPGMELHLIHYSYGVNSTEKGDLSSESTVSRIRTEHFPLTLESARPSHTSQYLCASSDLLGADTQYFGPGTRLTVL.

This clonotype came up many times. The chain recombines TRBV4-1 with TRBJ1-2; D uncertain. Looked up from germline, CDR1 is MGHRA and CDR2 is YSYEKL. V lost 3 bases to trimming and J lost 5 bases, with 7 bases between them. This CDR3 has 12 residues. The CDR3 bases are TGCGCCAGCAGCCATATCAGTTATGGCTACACCTTC. It encodes CASSHISYGYTF.

This clonotype was counted at least ten times. The rearrangement links TRBV7-6 to TRBJ2-2; D tentatively fits TRBD1 or TRBD2 (7 bases each). Germline loops: CDR1 SGHVS, CDR2 FNYEAQ. The CDR3 contains 15 residues. V lost 1 base and J lost 6, with 12 bases in between. In DNA form, the CDR3 reads TGTGCCAGCAGCTTAGTAGCAGGGGGGGCCGGGGAGCTGTTTTTT. Amino acids: CASSLVAGGAGELFF.